This record looks at one T cell receptor beta chain sequence and its context. It was during active infection that Seattle patients were enrolled and then longitudinally followed. The germline V gene has CDR1 SGHNT and CDR2 YYREEE (reference sequence). Trimming at V came to 5 bases and at J to 6 bases, leaving 14 bases not matched to a gene. This CDR3 contains 16 residues. The data are from a study of blood T cell repertoires in COVID-19. Across the study: COVID-19 samples from acute and convalescent phases originated in the United States, Italy and Spain. T cells, B-cell-depleted T cells, or PBMCs supplied cDNA or gDNA.

Per the authors' pipeline: Reference gene primer amplification yielded estimated nucleated cell counts. TCRdb's table, derived via immunoSEQ multiplex PCR, lists solely in-frame clones and lacks some. That table gives V, J and clone size, and the DNA gave D and trimming. Found here are tens of thousands of clones, roughly 76% of them singletons; the top ten hold roughly 4.8%. This sequence originates from an elderly man with COVID-19, enrolled during active disease. Material: peripheral blood. The gene calls are TRBV5-4 and TRBJ1-5; TRBD1 matches 7 bases. Here the CDR3 reads CASSNAETGNVQPQHF. The CDR3, as DNA: TGTGCCAGCAGTAATGCCGAGACAGGGAATGTTCAGCCCCAGCATTTT.